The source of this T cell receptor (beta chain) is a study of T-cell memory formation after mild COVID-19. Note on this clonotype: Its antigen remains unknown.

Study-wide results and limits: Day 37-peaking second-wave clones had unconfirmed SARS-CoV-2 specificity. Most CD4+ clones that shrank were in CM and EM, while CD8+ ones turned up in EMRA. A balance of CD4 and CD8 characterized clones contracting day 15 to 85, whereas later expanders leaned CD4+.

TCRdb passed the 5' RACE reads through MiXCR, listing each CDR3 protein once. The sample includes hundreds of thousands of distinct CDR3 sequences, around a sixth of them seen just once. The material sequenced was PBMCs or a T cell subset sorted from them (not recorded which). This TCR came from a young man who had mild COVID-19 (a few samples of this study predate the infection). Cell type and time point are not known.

In nucleotides, the CDR3 is TGCAGTGCTGCTACCGGGACAAATCAGTACTTC. The encoded protein is CSAATGTNQYF. The V and J genes are TRBV20-1 and TRBJ2-4; D may be TRBD1 (6 bases). CDR3 length equals 11 residues. CDR1 and CDR2 from the germline V gene are DFQATT and SNEGSKA (reference sequence). V shed 5 bases and J shed 12 bases, with 14 bases lying between them.